This T cell receptor (beta chain) was recorded in a study of Ad26.COV2.S vaccination and SARS-CoV-2 variants. Study overall: A COV1001 Ad26.COV2.S trial-arm participant provided the sample. The authors gave Ad26.COV2.S intramuscularly, either once or twice 56 days apart.

Points on this clone: Its target is unknown.

Study-wide points: Reportedly, spike-specific CD8+ and CD4+ T cell responses achieved substantial breadth once vaccination had taken place.

Clones were read by immunoSEQ multiplex PCR, and TCRdb kept only the in-frame ones, dropping some. The top ten clones hold around 10% of a sample with approximately 240,000 clones, roughly 90% of them seen once. This CDR3 contains 16 residues. Germline CDR1 is SNHLY and CDR2 is FYNNEI. The ends were cut back, 5 bases at V and 4 bases at J, with 18 bases in the middle. Treatment here: some 19 received Ad26.COV2.S at low or high dose, single or two shots; five or six received placebo; per-sample allocation not given. Day 63 after the first vaccine or placebo injection was the time point for sampling. Sequencing used peripheral blood, obtained in a trial of Ad26.COV2.S vaccine versus placebo. This chain connects TRBV2 to TRBJ2-1, with no clear D. The origin of this receptor is a person between 18 and 60 years old who received the Ad26.COV2.S COVID-19 vaccine or a placebo. This chain's CDR3 is CASSPAVRMSYNEQFF. The DNA of the CDR3 is TGTGCCAGCAGTCCTGCCGTTAGGATGTCATACAATGAGCAGTTCTTC.